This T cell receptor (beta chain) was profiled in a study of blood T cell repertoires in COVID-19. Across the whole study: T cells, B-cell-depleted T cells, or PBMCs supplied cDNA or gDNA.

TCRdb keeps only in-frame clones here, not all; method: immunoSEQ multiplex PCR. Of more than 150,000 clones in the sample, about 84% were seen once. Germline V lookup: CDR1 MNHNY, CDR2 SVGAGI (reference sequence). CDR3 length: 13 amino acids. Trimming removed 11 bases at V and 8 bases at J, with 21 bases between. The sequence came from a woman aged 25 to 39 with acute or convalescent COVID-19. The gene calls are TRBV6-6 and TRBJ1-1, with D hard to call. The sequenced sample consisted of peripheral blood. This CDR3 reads CAGRMRPEGEAFF. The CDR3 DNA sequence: TGTGCCGGGAGGATGAGGCCGGAGGGAGAAGCTTTCTTT.